This T cell receptor beta chain emerged from a study of OX40 agonist ivuxolimab in advanced cancers. The overall study: Three patients had partial responses: one hepatocellular carcinoma, two cutaneous melanoma. Study outcomes and limitations: Antigen specificity of clonally expanded peripheral T cells was not established.

Systemic immunosuppression or a history of autoimmune disease excluded patients. In regard to this clone: What it binds is not known.

The table came from immunoSEQ multiplex PCR; TCRdb's copy has only in-frame clones and leaves some out. The data show approximately 77,000 clones, about nine tenths seen once. The V gene's germline CDR1 is KGHSH and CDR2 LQKENI. Trimming cost V 1 base and J 0 bases, with 10 bases left between them. The CDR3 is 15 residues long. The sequenced sample was CD4+ or CD8+ T cells sorted from blood, obtained in a trial of the OX40 agonist ivuxolimab. This chain links TRBV18 with TRBJ2-7; D ambiguous. This TCR derives from an adult with an advanced solid tumor such as melanoma, head and neck, liver or kidney cancer. The CDR3 DNA sequence: TGTGCCAGCTCACCACGGCGGCAGTCCTCCTACGAGCAGTACTTC. Amino acid sequence: CASSPRRQSSYEQYF.